The source of this TCR beta chain is a study of blood T cell repertoires in COVID-19. Produced via immunoSEQ multiplex PCR; TCRdb's table is partial and in-frame only. The table lists around 150,000 clones, roughly 84% of them singletons. The V end lost 5 bases, the J end lost 6 bases, and 14 bases lay between the germline ends. The V gene's germline CDR1 is KGHSH and CDR2 LQKENI. CDR3 length: 14 amino acids. This chain joins TRBV18 and TRBJ1-5, with D tentatively TRBD1 (6 bases). The specimen was peripheral blood. The origin of this receptor is a middle-aged man with acute or convalescent COVID-19. This chain's CDR3 is CASSGEGGTQPQHF. As DNA, the CDR3 is TGTGCCAGCTCAGGGGAGGGGGGCACTCAGCCCCAGCATTTT.